The rows below give T cell receptor beta chains drawn from one sample of a study of cytomegalovirus exposure and HLA in healthy donors. Data came from immunoSEQ multiplex PCR; TCRdb stores just in-frame clones and leaves some out. This sample has about 180,000 clones, with 86% found just once. The sequencing sample was made of PBMCs. The receptors derive from a man younger than 35 in good health and CMV-seropositive. Both conserved end residues are part of each CDR3. The order of the fields is CDR3 DNA, CDR3 protein, clone size, V gene, J gene, D gene. A D gene is named only where the DNA matches it firmly. Only part of the rows carry a size: once, few, many, or a class if the clone is expanded.

cdr3_nt: TGTGCCTGGAGTGTATTCGGGGGGTCGAATTCACCCCTCCACTTT
cdr3_aa: CAWSVFGGSNSPLHF
clone_size: few
v_call: TRBV30
j_call: TRBJ1-6
d_call: -

cdr3_nt: TGCGCCAGCAGCTTGGGACAGCGAACAGATACGCAGTATTTT
cdr3_aa: CASSLGQRTDTQYF
clone_size: -
v_call: TRBV5-1
j_call: TRBJ2-3
d_call: -

cdr3_nt: TGTGCCAGCAGCAAGACAGGGATGAACACTGAAGCTTTCTTT
cdr3_aa: CASSKTGMNTEAFF
clone_size: -
v_call: TRBV5-6
j_call: TRBJ1-1
d_call: TRBD1

cdr3_nt: TGTGCCAGCAGCCCTGGACTAGCGGCTACCGAGCAGTACTTC
cdr3_aa: CASSPGLAATEQYF
clone_size: -
v_call: TRBV14
j_call: TRBJ2-7
d_call: TRBD2

cdr3_nt: TGTGCCAGCAGCTTGGGGTTGTCAGGGGAGTCCTACGAGCAGTACTTC
cdr3_aa: CASSLGLSGESYEQYF
clone_size: -
v_call: TRBV11-2
j_call: TRBJ2-7
d_call: -

cdr3_nt: TGTGCCAGCAGCCTTGGGACTAGCGGGGGGGCTTACAATGAGCAGTTCTTC
cdr3_aa: CASSLGTSGGAYNEQFF
clone_size: -
v_call: TRBV11-2
j_call: TRBJ2-1
d_call: TRBD2

cdr3_nt: TGCGCCAGCAGCTTGTTTCCTACGCAACGTGCAACTAATGAAAAACTGTTTTTT
cdr3_aa: CASSLFPTQRATNEKLFF
clone_size: -
v_call: TRBV5-1
j_call: TRBJ1-4
d_call: -

cdr3_nt: TGCAGCGTTGGTTGGGGGAGGGACGGCACCGGGGAGCTGTTTTTT
cdr3_aa: CSVGWGRDGTGELFF
clone_size: -
v_call: TRBV29-1
j_call: TRBJ2-2
d_call: TRBD2

cdr3_nt: TGTGCCAGCAGTTACCCGACAGGGGACGGAAACACCATATATTTT
cdr3_aa: CASSYPTGDGNTIYF
clone_size: once
v_call: TRBV6-6
j_call: TRBJ1-3
d_call: TRBD1

cdr3_nt: TGTGCCAGCAGTTCCCGTCGCGACCAGTACTTC
cdr3_aa: CASSSRRDQYF
clone_size: -
v_call: TRBV6-6
j_call: TRBJ2-5
d_call: -

cdr3_nt: TGTGCTAGTGGTTCTCGTGGGACAGGGGAGTTCTTC
cdr3_aa: CASGSRGTGEFF
clone_size: -
v_call: TRBV12-5
j_call: TRBJ2-1
d_call: TRBD1

cdr3_nt: TGCAGCGTCGCAACCGGGACAGGGGGTTCTCAGCCCCAGCATTTT
cdr3_aa: CSVATGTGGSQPQHF
clone_size: -
v_call: TRBV29-1
j_call: TRBJ1-5
d_call: TRBD1

cdr3_nt: TGCGCCAGCAGCTCCGGACAGTCTAACTATGGCTACACCTTC
cdr3_aa: CASSSGQSNYGYTF
clone_size: -
v_call: TRBV5-1
j_call: TRBJ1-2
d_call: -

cdr3_nt: TGTGCCAGCAGCTCGGGGGACAGGGGGGTAGCTAACTATGGCTACACCTTC
cdr3_aa: CASSSGDRGVANYGYTF
clone_size: -
v_call: TRBV7-9
j_call: TRBJ1-2
d_call: TRBD1

cdr3_nt: TGTGCCAGCAGTTTAGTCAGGCACAGCAATCAGCCCCAGCATTTT
cdr3_aa: CASSLVRHSNQPQHF
clone_size: -
v_call: TRBV27
j_call: TRBJ1-5
d_call: -

cdr3_nt: TGTGCCAGCAGCTTAGTAGGGGGTCCCAGCACAGATACGCAGTATTTT
cdr3_aa: CASSLVGGPSTDTQYF
clone_size: -
v_call: TRBV7-2
j_call: TRBJ2-3
d_call: -

cdr3_nt: TGTGCCAGCAGCCAAGTTCCCGATCCACGGAGCAATCAGCCCCAGCATTTT
cdr3_aa: CASSQVPDPRSNQPQHF
clone_size: -
v_call: TRBV4-2
j_call: TRBJ1-5
d_call: -

cdr3_nt: TGTGCCAGCAGTTGGACAGGGCTTTATGGCTACACCTTC
cdr3_aa: CASSWTGLYGYTF
clone_size: -
v_call: TRBV27
j_call: TRBJ1-2
d_call: TRBD1

cdr3_nt: TGCGCCAGCAGCCGCCGGGACAAACCCTCCTACAATGAGCAGTTCTTC
cdr3_aa: CASSRRDKPSYNEQFF
clone_size: once
v_call: TRBV5-1
j_call: TRBJ2-1
d_call: -

cdr3_nt: TGTGCCAGCAGCGGGACTGGGCCCTACTACGAGCAGTACTTC
cdr3_aa: CASSGTGPYYEQYF
clone_size: -
v_call: TRBV28
j_call: TRBJ2-7
d_call: -

cdr3_nt: TGTGCCAGCAGTTTTTTAGCGAACACCGGGGAGCTGTTTTTT
cdr3_aa: CASSFLANTGELFF
clone_size: medium-sized
v_call: TRBV28
j_call: TRBJ2-2
d_call: -

cdr3_nt: TGTGCCAGCAGCGCCGGACTAGCTGCGAACACCGGGGAGCTGTTTTTT
cdr3_aa: CASSAGLAANTGELFF
clone_size: -
v_call: TRBV9
j_call: TRBJ2-2
d_call: TRBD2

cdr3_nt: TGTGCCAGCAGCTTACTATCCTACGAGCAGTACTTC
cdr3_aa: CASSLLSYEQYF
clone_size: few
v_call: TRBV13
j_call: TRBJ2-7
d_call: -

cdr3_nt: TGTGCCAGCTCAGCCAGACTAGCGGGGGATATGTATGAGCAGTTCTTC
cdr3_aa: CASSARLAGDMYEQFF
clone_size: -
v_call: TRBV18
j_call: TRBJ2-1
d_call: TRBD2

cdr3_nt: TGTGCCAGCATGGGTAGCCATGGCTACACCTTC
cdr3_aa: CASMGSHGYTF
clone_size: -
v_call: TRBV27
j_call: TRBJ1-2
d_call: -

cdr3_nt: TGTGCCAGTAGTATAGGCAGCTCCTACAATGAGCAGTTCTTC
cdr3_aa: CASSIGSSYNEQFF
clone_size: -
v_call: TRBV19
j_call: TRBJ2-1
d_call: -

cdr3_nt: TGTGCCAGCTCCACCCTCCCGGGAGGAGGCTACACCTTC
cdr3_aa: CASSTLPGGGYTF
clone_size: -
v_call: TRBV2
j_call: TRBJ1-2
d_call: -

cdr3_nt: TGCAGCGTTGAAACCGGGACTAGCAAAGCCTACGAGCAGTACTTC
cdr3_aa: CSVETGTSKAYEQYF
clone_size: -
v_call: TRBV29-1
j_call: TRBJ2-7
d_call: TRBD2

cdr3_nt: TGCGCCAGCAGCCAAGATCGGGGCCGGGACATCAATCAGCCCCAGCATTTT
cdr3_aa: CASSQDRGRDINQPQHF
clone_size: -
v_call: TRBV4-3
j_call: TRBJ1-5
d_call: -

cdr3_nt: TGTGCCAGCAGCTTAACTAGCGGGGGGTTCAACTACGAGCAGTACTTC
cdr3_aa: CASSLTSGGFNYEQYF
clone_size: -
v_call: TRBV7-2
j_call: TRBJ2-7
d_call: TRBD2

cdr3_nt: TGTGCCAGCAGAGATGGGCAGAACACTGAAGCTTTCTTT
cdr3_aa: CASRDGQNTEAFF
clone_size: -
v_call: TRBV6-1
j_call: TRBJ1-1
d_call: -

cdr3_nt: TGCGCCAGCAGCTTGGGGGAGGGGGGCCCCTACGAGCAGTACTTC
cdr3_aa: CASSLGEGGPYEQYF
clone_size: -
v_call: TRBV5-1
j_call: TRBJ2-7
d_call: -

cdr3_nt: TGTGCCAGCGCGCGGTTATATAGCAATCAGCCCCAGCATTTT
cdr3_aa: CASARLYSNQPQHF
clone_size: once
v_call: TRBV6-1
j_call: TRBJ1-5
d_call: -

cdr3_nt: TGTGCCAGCAGTTTGAGCGGATCCTCCTACGAGCAGTACTTC
cdr3_aa: CASSLSGSSYEQYF
clone_size: once
v_call: TRBV27
j_call: TRBJ2-7
d_call: -

cdr3_nt: TGTGCCAGCAGCCTAGAAGAGACCCAGTACTTC
cdr3_aa: CASSLEETQYF
clone_size: -
v_call: TRBV6-6
j_call: TRBJ2-5
d_call: -

cdr3_nt: TGTGCCAGCAGCTTAGTCCGACAGGGGGGAAACTATGGCTACACCTTC
cdr3_aa: CASSLVRQGGNYGYTF
clone_size: -
v_call: TRBV7-9
j_call: TRBJ1-2
d_call: TRBD1

cdr3_nt: TGCGCCAGCAGCCAAGACCGGGACATCTCTGGAAACACCATATATTTT
cdr3_aa: CASSQDRDISGNTIYF
clone_size: -
v_call: TRBV4-1
j_call: TRBJ1-3
d_call: -

cdr3_nt: TGTGCCAGCAGCGTCAGACTAGCGGAGACGTGGAGCACAGATACGCAGTATTTT
cdr3_aa: CASSVRLAETWSTDTQYF
clone_size: once
v_call: TRBV9
j_call: TRBJ2-3
d_call: TRBD2

cdr3_nt: TGTGCCAGCAGCCCTGGGGACAGACGGCATCAGCCCCAGCATTTT
cdr3_aa: CASSPGDRRHQPQHF
clone_size: once
v_call: TRBV9
j_call: TRBJ1-5
d_call: TRBD1

cdr3_nt: TGTGCCAGCAGCCCCGGGACAGCAGGTGAAAAACTGTTTTTT
cdr3_aa: CASSPGTAGEKLFF
clone_size: -
v_call: TRBV7-9
j_call: TRBJ1-4
d_call: TRBD1

cdr3_nt: TGTGCCATCAGTGGGACAGGCCAAGAGACCCAGTACTTC
cdr3_aa: CAISGTGQETQYF
clone_size: -
v_call: TRBV10-3
j_call: TRBJ2-5
d_call: TRBD1

cdr3_nt: TGCGCCAGCAGCCCTAGGCGGGTTTCCTACAATGAGCAGTTCTTC
cdr3_aa: CASSPRRVSYNEQFF
clone_size: few
v_call: TRBV4-3
j_call: TRBJ2-1
d_call: -

cdr3_nt: TGTGCCAGCTGGCTAGCGCACACCGGGGAGCTGTTTTTT
cdr3_aa: CASWLAHTGELFF
clone_size: -
v_call: TRBV6-6
j_call: TRBJ2-2
d_call: -

cdr3_nt: TGCGCCAGCAGCCGGGGACTAGCGGATTTAGAGACCCAGTACTTC
cdr3_aa: CASSRGLADLETQYF
clone_size: -
v_call: TRBV5-1
j_call: TRBJ2-5
d_call: TRBD2